This T cell receptor beta chain derives from a study of T cell responses to AZD1222 COVID-19 vaccine. Study-wide findings and caveats: Targets within unmutated variant regions were reportedly found for nearly half of spike-specific TCRs.

In germline, CDR1 is SGHTA, CDR2 FQGNSA. The CDR3 contains 15 residues. V shed 3 bases and J 5 bases; nucleotides not matched to a gene: 0. Method: immunoSEQ multiplex PCR; TCRdb's copy keeps in-frame clones and lacks some. This sample's clone table lists some 150,000 clones. Of note for this clone: No antigen is known for it.

The chain is built from TRBV7-2 and TRBJ2-2, with 13 bases fitting TRBD2. Sample: peripheral blood. This TCR was sampled from an adult in good health. The CDR3 DNA is TGTGCCAGCAGCTTGACTAGCGGGGGGACCGGGGAGCTGTTTTTT. Protein product: CASSLTSGGTGELFF.